The subject of this entry is one TCR beta chain. The antigen remains undetermined. The sample is drawn from a study of shared clonotypes between healthy human individuals. Overall study: Donors had three CD4 naive, three CD4 memory, two CD8 naive and one CD8 memory plate apiece. Study findings and constraints: Sharing across a few donors was seen in around 5% of naive CD4 clonotypes.

Those who donated were healthy HIV-negative adults, with no recent acute infections or vaccinations reported. Each sample came from a Caucasian adult donor living in Nashville, Tennessee. Clones were sequenced by immunoSEQ multiplex PCR, and TCRdb holds only the in-frame ones, with some missing. The table lists 2 million to 3 million clones, approximately 93% of them singletons. Specimen: naive CD4+ T cells from PBMCs. Subset here: CD45RA+ positively selected. This receptor was identified in a man aged 18 to 35 in good health. Some clones in this sample may be carry-over from other donors' samples.

The CDR3 DNA follows: TGTGCCAGCAGCTCCGGACAGGCGAACACTGAAGCTTTCTTT. It codes for CASSSGQANTEAFF. The chain carries TRBV7-2 and TRBJ1-1; the match to TRBD1 covers 7 bases. This CDR3 contains 14 residues. CDR1 and CDR2 from the germline V gene are SGHTA and FQGNSA. V was clipped by 4 bases and J by 1 base; unmatched bases: 3. The whole variable domain, remainder taken from reference TRBV7-2 and TRBJ1-1, is GAGVSQSPSNKVTEKGKDVELRCDPISGHTALYWYRQSLGQGLEFLIYFQGNSAPDKSGLPSDRFSAERTGGSVSTLTIQRTQQEDSAVYLCASSSGQANTEAFFGQGTRLTVV.